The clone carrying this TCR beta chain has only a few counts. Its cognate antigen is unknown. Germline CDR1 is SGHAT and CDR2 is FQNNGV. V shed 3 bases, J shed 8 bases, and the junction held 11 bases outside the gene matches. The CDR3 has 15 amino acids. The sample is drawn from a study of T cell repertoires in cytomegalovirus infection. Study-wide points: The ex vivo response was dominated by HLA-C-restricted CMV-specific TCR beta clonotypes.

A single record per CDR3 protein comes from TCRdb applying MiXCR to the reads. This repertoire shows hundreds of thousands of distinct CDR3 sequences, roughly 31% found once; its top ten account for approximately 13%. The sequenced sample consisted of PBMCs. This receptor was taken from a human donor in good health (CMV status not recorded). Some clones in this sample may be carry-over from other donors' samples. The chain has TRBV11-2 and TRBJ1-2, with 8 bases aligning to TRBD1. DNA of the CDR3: TGTGCCAGCAGCTTCGCCGGTCAGGGGGCTGGGGGCTACACCTTC. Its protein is CASSFAGQGAGGYTF.